A single sample is the source of the 3 T cell receptor beta chains below, sequenced in a study of shared clonotypes between healthy human individuals. CD45RO negativity and positive selection for CCR7 defined naive CD8 cells, a population that excluded terminally differentiated effector memory CD45RA+ cells. The data were produced by immunoSEQ multiplex PCR, yet TCRdb's version contains in-frame clones alone and is incomplete. The table shows over 2 million clones, with about 94% occurring only once. The sample consisted of naive CD8+ T cells sorted from blood. These receptors came from a man aged 18 to 29 in good health.

This clone has a single count. The chain links TRBV2 to TRBJ2-2; a possible D gene is TRBD1 (5 bases). The germline gives CDR1 SNHLY, CDR2 FYNNEI. With 3 bases removed from V and 3 bases from J, the gap between germline ends came to 14 bases. The CDR3 loop spans 16 amino acids. This CDR3 is CASSDDSQRYTGELFF. The CDR3 region has the DNA TGTGCCAGCAGTGATGACAGCCAGCGTTACACCGGGGAGCTGTTTTTT.

Concerning this clone: The sample holds other DNA sequences that translate to the same CDR3. The chain is built from TRBV5-4 and TRBJ2-7; D gene unclear. This CDR3 has 14 residues. Trimming pared 0 bases from V and 0 bases from J, leaving 7 bases between. Germline CDR1 reads SGHNT; CDR2 reads YYREEE (reference sequence). The CDR3 nucleotides read TGTGCCAGCAGCTTGGGAGACACCTCCTACGAGCAGTACTTC. It is translated as CASSLGDTSYEQYF.

V is TRBV11-2 and J is TRBJ2-7, with D unclear. Trimming removed 5 bases at V and 4 bases at J, with 18 bases between. CDR1 is SGHAT, CDR2 FQNNGV, per germline. The CDR3 loop spans 15 amino acids. Here the CDR3 reads CASSDPRSWTYEQYF. The CDR3 nucleotides read TGTGCCAGCAGCGACCCGCGGAGTTGGACGTACGAGCAGTACTTC.